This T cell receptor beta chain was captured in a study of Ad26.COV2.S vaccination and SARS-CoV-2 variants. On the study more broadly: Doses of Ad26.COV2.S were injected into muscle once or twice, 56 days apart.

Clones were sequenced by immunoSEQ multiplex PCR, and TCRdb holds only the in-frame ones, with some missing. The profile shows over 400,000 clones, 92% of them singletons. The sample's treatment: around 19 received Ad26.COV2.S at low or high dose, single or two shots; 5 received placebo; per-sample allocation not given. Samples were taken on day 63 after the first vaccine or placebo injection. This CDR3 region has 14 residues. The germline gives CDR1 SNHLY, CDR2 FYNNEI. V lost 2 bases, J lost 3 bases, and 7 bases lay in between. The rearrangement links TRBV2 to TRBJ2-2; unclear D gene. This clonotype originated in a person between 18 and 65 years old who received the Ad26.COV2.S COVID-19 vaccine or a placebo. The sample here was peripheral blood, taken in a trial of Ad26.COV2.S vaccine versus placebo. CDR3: CASSERIDTGELFF. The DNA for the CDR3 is TGTGCCAGCAGTGAACGGATAGACACCGGGGAGCTGTTTTTT.